Included here is one T cell receptor beta chain sequence, with context. Its antigen is unknown. PCR involved 60 Vbeta and 13 Jbeta primers. Assay used: immunoSEQ multiplex PCR; TCRdb lists only in-frame clones, some missing. In the table there are about 150,000 clones, 63% of which are singletons. The sample belongs to a study of cytomegalovirus exposure and HLA in healthy donors. Study context: Earlier results showed roughly 120 million unique TCR beta sequences derived from approximately 170 million T cells. Study conclusions and caveats: Some V segments, including TRBV6-2 and TRBV6-3, were excluded as indistinguishable. Presence/absence analyses assumed roughly uniform sequencing depth across donors, which may not hold.

Germline CDR1 is MNHEY and CDR2 is SMNVEV (reference sequence). The J segment lost 2 bases and the V segment lost 9 bases, leaving 6 bases of the junction unmatched. This CDR3 has 13 residues. This chain uses TRBV27 with TRBJ2-7; 8 bases are shared with TRBD2. The origin of this receptor is a woman aged 60-75 years in good health and CMV-seropositive. The sample was PBMCs. The CDR3 is CASRPGGAYEQYF. The DNA of the CDR3 is TGTGCCAGTCGCCCCGGGGGGGCCTACGAGCAGTACTTC.